These 17 T cell receptor beta chains share one sample of origin, sequenced in a study of tumor-infiltrating lymphocytes in oesophageal squamous cell carcinoma. TCRdb reprocessed the PCR reads with MiXCR, giving one entry per CDR3 protein. This table holds about 22,000 distinct CDR3 sequences, roughly 32% found once. Sequenced material: esophageal tumor tissue. These receptors came from a female donor with esophageal squamous cell carcinoma.

The chain combines TRBV5-6 with TRBJ2-5; TRBD2 aligns across 13 bases. The germline gives CDR1 SGHDT, CDR2 YYEEEE. J lost 10 bases, V lost 0 bases, and 6 bases had no gene match. This CDR3 is 15 amino acids long. The CDR3 region is CASSLAQLAGGHQYF. The CDR3 DNA sequence: TGTGCCAGCAGCTTGGCCCAACTAGCGGGAGGGCACCAGTACTTC.

This clonotype appeared a few times. The CDR3 region is CASSERQGNTEAFF. The CDR3 region has the DNA TGTGCCAGCAGTGAACGACAGGGGAACACTGAAGCTTTCTTT. This chain links TRBV2 with TRBJ1-1; 7 nucleotides align to TRBD1. This CDR3 contains 14 residues. Trimming took 2 bases from V and 1 from J; bases not matched to a gene: 1. Germline assignment: CDR1 SNHLY and CDR2 FYNNEI.

This clonotype rates as medium-sized (0.01 to 0.1%). J is TRBJ2-3 and V is TRBV6-1; the D is unclear. Germline CDR1 and CDR2: MNHNS and SASEGT. The V and J ends lost 7 bases and 0 bases respectively, with 14 bases between them. This CDR3 comprises 15 residues. DNA for the CDR3: TGTGCCAGCATGTCGACGATATCTAGCACAGATACGCAGTATTTT. It codes for CASMSTISSTDTQYF.

This clonotype has just one count. V is TRBV11-1 and J is TRBJ2-5; the D gene is possibly TRBD2 (5 bases). The last part of the DNA fits TRBJ2-1 better; the J call may be wrong. Germline CDR1 SGHAT, CDR2 FQDESV (reference sequence). This CDR3 is built from 15 residues. Written as DNA, the CDR3 is TGTGCCAGCAGCTTAGTAGCGACCGCCTACAATGAGCAGTTCTTC. Amino acid sequence: CASSLVATAYNEQFF.

In this sample, this clonotype is medium-sized. The rearrangement uses TRBV7-3 and TRBJ1-5; D remains unclear. The CDR3 loop spans 13 amino acids. Germline CDR1 and CDR2: SGHTA and FQGTGA. V was trimmed by 2 bases and J by 3 bases, leaving 5 bases between them. The CDR3 sequence is CASSLSANQPQHF. The CDR3, as DNA: TGTGCCAGCAGCTTATCCGCCAATCAGCCCCAGCATTTT. Complete variable domain (other parts from reference TRBV7-3 and TRBJ1-5): GAGVSQTPSNKVTEKGKYVELRCDPISGHTALYWYRQSLGQGPEFLIYFQGTGAADDSGLPNDRFFAVRPEGSVSTLKIQRTERGDSAVYLCASSLSANQPQHFGDGTRLSIL.

J is TRBJ2-7 and V is TRBV7-2; 7 bases line up with TRBD2. The closer fit of TRBJ2-1 to the DNA end suggests the J call may be wrong. The germline V gene has CDR1 SGHTA and CDR2 FQGNSA. The CDR3 length is 16 residues. The DNA of the CDR3 is TGTGCCAGCAGCTTCCTCGGGGACTACCGATGCAATGAGCAGTTCTTC. Translation gives CASSFLGDYRCNEQFF.

Note on this clonotype: This may come from a read error, since a much larger clone is one base off. The CDR3 bases are TGTGCCAGCAGCTACCGGGACTATAGAAATGAGCAGTACTTC. This translates into CASSYRDYRNEQYF. The V call is TRBV7-8, the J call TRBJ2-5; 7 bases line up with TRBD2. This CDR3 has 14 residues. Looked up from germline, CDR1 is SGHVS and CDR2 is FQNEAQ. Losses at the gene ends were 4 bases for V and 11 bases for J; bases not matched to a gene: 13. The variable domain in full, with the rest retrieved from reference TRBV7-8 and TRBJ2-5, is GAGVSQSPRYKVAKRGQDVALRCDPISGHVSLFWYQQALGQGPEFLTYFQNEAQLDKSGLPSDRFFAERPEGSVSTLKIQRTQQEDSAVYLCASSYRDYRNEQYFGPGTRLLVL.

Turning to this clonotype: A much larger clone lies a single base off, so this may be a read error. The chain employs TRBV2 and TRBJ2-1; TRBD1 is a possible D gene (5 bases). The CDR3 contains 13 residues. Trimming removed 0 bases from V and 10 bases from J, with 10 bases in between. Germline V CDR1 and CDR2: SNHLY, FYNNEI. Here the CDR3 reads CASSEARAGEQFF. CDR3 bases: TGTGCCAGCAGTGAAGCCAGGGCTGGGGAGCAGTTCTTC.

The V and J genes are TRBV6-1 and TRBJ2-7, with D unresolved. Deletions cut 5 bases from V and 7 bases from J, with 18 bases between. Looked up from germline, CDR1 is MNHNS and CDR2 is SASEGT. The CDR3 is made up of 14 amino acids. For the CDR3, the DNA is TGTGCCAGCAGTCAACCCCGGCTTTACAATGAGCAGTACTTC. Its translation is CASSQPRLYNEQYF.

The table lists this clonotype with a few counts. This chain connects TRBV7-6 to TRBJ2-3; D gene unclear. The germline V gene has CDR1 SGHVS and CDR2 FNYEAQ. V was clipped by 5 bases and J by 5 bases, with 11 bases between them. The CDR3 is 13 amino acids. This CDR3 reads CASSPGLGDTQYF. As DNA, the CDR3 is TGTGCCAGCAGCCCCGGGCTGGGAGATACGCAGTATTTT.

This clonotype is medium-sized within its sample. The chain is built from TRBV12-3 or TRBV12-4 and TRBJ2-7; TRBD2 agrees at 8 bases. CDR3 size: 14 residues. Trimming cost V 3 bases and J 6 bases; bases outside gene matches: 7. The CDR3 sequence: CASSLGGRPSEQYF. In nucleotides, the CDR3 is TGTGCCAGCAGTTTGGGCGGGAGGCCAAGCGAGCAGTACTTC.

The rearrangement links TRBV28 to TRBJ2-5, with D maybe TRBD1 (7 bases). The last part of the DNA fits TRBJ2-6 better; the J call may be wrong. The CDR3 spans 15 residues. Germline V CDR1 and CDR2: MDHEN, SYDVKM. CDR3 nucleotide sequence: TGTGCCAGCTCGGAGGGGGCAGCTGGGGCCAACGTCCTGACTTTC. Protein: CASSEGAAGANVLTF.

The chain couples TRBV10-2 to TRBJ2-3; D remains unclear. Trimming left V 2 bases short and J 0 bases short, with 9 bases between. Germline CDR1 WSHSY, CDR2 SAAADI. The CDR3 spans 15 residues. The CDR3 DNA reads TGCGCCAGCAGTGAGAGCAGCGCTAGCACAGATACGCAGTATTTT. Translating gives CASSESSASTDTQYF.

This clonotype was recorded many times. J is TRBJ1-5 and V is TRBV6-1; TRBD1 matches 8 bases. J gave up 7 bases and V 4 bases, and 12 bases lay outside the gene matches. The germline V gene has CDR1 MNHNS and CDR2 SASEGT. This CDR3 is built from 16 residues. This CDR3 reads CASSAFDRGKGQPQHF. As DNA, the CDR3 is TGTGCCAGCAGTGCATTCGACAGGGGAAAGGGCCAGCCCCAGCATTTT.

This clonotype came up many times. The V gene is TRBV7-3, the J gene TRBJ2-5, with D possibly TRBD1 on 6 matching bases. Trimming cost V 3 bases and J 1 base, with 6 bases left between them. The germline CDR1 and CDR2 sequences are SGHTA and FQGTGA. The CDR3 runs to 13 residues. CDR3 loop: CASSLDSQETQYF. CDR3 DNA sequence: TGTGCCAGCAGCTTGGACAGCCAAGAGACCCAGTACTTC.

This clonotype was picked up one time. Since no conserved phenylalanine or tryptophan closes the CDR3, a read error is the likely cause. No DNA is shown, since the ends of the CDR3 on it are uncertain; the CDR3 is the one TCRdb lists. The rearrangement links TRBV19 to TRBJ2-5; the DNA was not compared with TRBD1, the D call given in the table. The CDR3 region is 16 residues in length, termini included. Germline CDR1 reads LNHDA; CDR2 reads SQIVND (reference sequence). CDR3 protein: CASSIPGTLYGYTFGS.

This clonotype appeared once. This chain connects TRBV6-1 to TRBJ2-1; 9 bases match TRBD2. The DNA end favors TRBJ2-7, so the J call may be wrong. The CDR3 runs 17 residues. The germline CDR1 and CDR2 sequences are MNHNS and SASEGT. The DNA for the CDR3 is TGTGCCAGCAGTGAAGGTATAAGTTCTAGCGGGATCGACGAGCAGTACTTC. Protein sequence: CASSEGISSSGIDEQYF.